This T cell receptor (beta chain) was sequenced in a study of blood T cell repertoires in COVID-19. This table comes from immunoSEQ multiplex PCR, and its TCRdb copy is limited to in-frame clones, with some not included. The table has 160,000 or so clones, 75% to 90% seen once; the top ten hold about 3.4%. The study counted Cohort 3 donors as recovered given two negative PCRs, clearance, or symptom resolution. Germline CDR1 and CDR2: GTSNPN and SVGIG (reference sequence). This CDR3 is 13 amino acids long. The V gene end was trimmed by 2 bases and the J gene end by 3 bases; junction bases not matched to a gene: 3.

The TCR was taken from a woman aged 60-75 years who had recovered from COVID-19. The material sequenced was PBMCs or T cells enriched from blood (not recorded which). This chain uses TRBV30 with TRBJ1-1; 7 bases line up with TRBD1. This CDR3 is CAWSRGLDTEAFF. The CDR3 coding sequence is TGTGCCTGGAGTAGGGGGCTAGACACTGAAGCTTTCTTT.